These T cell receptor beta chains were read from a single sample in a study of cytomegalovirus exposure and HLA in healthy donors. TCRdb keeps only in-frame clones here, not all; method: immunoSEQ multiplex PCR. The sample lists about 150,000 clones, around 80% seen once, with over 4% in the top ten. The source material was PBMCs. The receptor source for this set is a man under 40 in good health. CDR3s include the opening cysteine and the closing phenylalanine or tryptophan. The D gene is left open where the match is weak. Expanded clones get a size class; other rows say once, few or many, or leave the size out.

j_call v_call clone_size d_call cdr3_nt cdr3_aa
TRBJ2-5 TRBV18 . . TGTGCCAGCTCTTCTGGACAGCAAGAGACCCAGTACTTC CASSSGQQETQYF
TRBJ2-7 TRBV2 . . TGTGCCAGCAGTGATGGGCGCGACTACGAGCAGTACTTC CASSDGRDYEQYF
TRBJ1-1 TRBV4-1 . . TGCGCCAGCAGCCACCCCGGAGGGCCGAACACTGAAGCTTTCTTT CASSHPGGPNTEAFF
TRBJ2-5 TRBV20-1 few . TGCAGTGCTAATTCGGAGACCCAGTACTTC CSANSETQYF
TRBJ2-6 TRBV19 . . TGTGCCAGTAGTACACAGGGGGGGGTTAGGTCTGGGGCCAACGTCCTGACTTTC CASSTQGGVRSGANVLTF
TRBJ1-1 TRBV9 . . TGTGCCAGTGGCTCCCTTACAGGGAAAACTGAAGCTTTCTTT CASGSLTGKTEAFF
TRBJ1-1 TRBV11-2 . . TGTGCCAGCAGCTTAGACGTGTACAGGGATGAAGCTTTCTTT CASSLDVYRDEAFF
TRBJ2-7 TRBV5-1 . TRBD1 TGCGCCAGCAGCCCCCTGGACAGGTCTTACGAGCAGTACTTC CASSPLDRSYEQYF
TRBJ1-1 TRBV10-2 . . TGCGCCAGTTGGGAGGGGCCGGCGACTGAAGCTTTCTTT CASWEGPATEAFF
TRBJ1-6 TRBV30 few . TGTGCCTGGACGCGGCAAGATAATTCACCCCTCCACTTT CAWTRQDNSPLHF
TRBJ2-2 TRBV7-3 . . TGTGCCAGCAGCACCCCACTAGGGGGAGGGCCTAGCACCGGGGAGCTGTTTTTT CASSTPLGGGPSTGELFF
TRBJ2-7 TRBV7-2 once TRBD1 TGTGCCAGCAGCTCTCCTCGGGACAGAGGACCCTACGAGCAGTACTTC CASSSPRDRGPYEQYF
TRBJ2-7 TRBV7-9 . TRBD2 TGTGCCAGCAGCTTGGGAGGGCCTAGCTCCTACGAGCAGTACTTC CASSLGGPSSYEQYF
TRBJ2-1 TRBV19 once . TGTGCCAGTAGTATAGCCCAGACAGGCTCCTACAATGAGCAGTTCTTC CASSIAQTGSYNEQFF
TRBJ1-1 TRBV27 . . TGTGCCAGCAGTTTATCTTTCCTGTTGACAAACACTGAAGCTTTCTTT CASSLSFLLTNTEAFF
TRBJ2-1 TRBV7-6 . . TGTGCCAGCAGCGCCAAGCGGGCCGGCTCCTACAATGAGCAGTTCTTC CASSAKRAGSYNEQFF
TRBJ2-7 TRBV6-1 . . TGTGCCAGCAGGGCTACGGGACACTCCTACGAGCAGTACTTC CASRATGHSYEQYF
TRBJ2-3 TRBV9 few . TGTGCCAGCAGCGTAGGTCCGCGTTCGGCGGTCACAGATACGCAGTATTTT CASSVGPRSAVTDTQYF
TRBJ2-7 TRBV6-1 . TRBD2 TGTGCCAGCCCCCCGGCTAGCGGGGACTACGAGCAGTACTTC CASPPASGDYEQYF
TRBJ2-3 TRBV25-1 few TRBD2 TGTGCCAGCAGTGAAAGGGGCGCGGGAGAAACTAGCACAGATACGCAGTATTTT CASSERGAGETSTDTQYF
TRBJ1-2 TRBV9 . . TGTGCCAGCAGCGTAGATCCCCGCGGGTCCTATGGCTACACCTTC CASSVDPRGSYGYTF
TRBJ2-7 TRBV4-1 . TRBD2 TGCGCCAGCAGCCATTTAGCGGGGAACTCCTACGAGCAGTACTTC CASSHLAGNSYEQYF
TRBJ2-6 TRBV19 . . TGTGCCAGCAAAACGGGACTTTCTGGGGCCAACGTCCTGACTTTC CASKTGLSGANVLTF
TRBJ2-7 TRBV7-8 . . TGTGCCAGCAGCTTTTCCCCCTCCCCCTACAGGGCAAACTTAGCCGAGCAGTACTTC CASSFSPSPYRANLAEQYF
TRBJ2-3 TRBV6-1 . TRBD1 TGTGCCAGCAGTTCGACAGGGGGCGCAGATACGCAGTATTTT CASSSTGGADTQYF